These T cell receptor beta chains were read from a single sample in a study of molecular identifiers for immune sequencing clone quantification. TCRdb recomputed calls from the PCR reads with MiXCR, one row per CDR3 protein. Of about 640,000 distinct CDR3 sequences in the sample, nearly 20% are singletons; the top ten hold roughly 0.83%. Sequenced: naive CD8+ T cells from blood, with Jurkat cell RNA spiked in. The receptors stem from a human donor in good health. Some libraries in this study had Jurkat cell RNA spiked in. The CDR3 runs from the conserved cysteine through the conserved F or W. The D gene is left open where the match is weak. Expanded clones are given a class, and other clones once, few, many or no size at all.

D gene: -; clone size: few; J gene: TRBJ2-3; V gene: TRBV4-1; CDR3 length: 15; CDR3 protein: CASSQRTADTDTQYF; CDR3 DNA: TGCGCCAGCAGCCAAAGGACAGCTGACACAGATACGCAGTATTTT
D gene: TRBD2; clone size: -; J gene: TRBJ2-5; V gene: TRBV3-1; CDR3 length: 14; CDR3 protein: CASSQGLAIQTQYF; CDR3 DNA: TGTGCCAGCAGCCAGGGACTAGCGATACAGACCCAGTACTTC
D gene: -; clone size: many; J gene: TRBJ1-1; V gene: TRBV19; CDR3 length: 14; CDR3 protein: CASSIWGQNTEAFF; CDR3 DNA: TGTGCCAGTAGTATTTGGGGGCAGAACACTGAAGCTTTCTTT
D gene: TRBD2; clone size: many; J gene: TRBJ2-1; V gene: TRBV12-3/TRBV12-4; CDR3 length: 16; CDR3 protein: CASSLSGRGSYNEQFF; CDR3 DNA: TGTGCCAGCAGTCTTAGCGGGAGAGGATCCTACAATGAGCAGTTCTTC
D gene: TRBD1; clone size: -; J gene: TRBJ1-3; V gene: TRBV20-1; CDR3 length: 15; CDR3 protein: CSARDTGQPGNTIYF; CDR3 DNA: TGCAGTGCTAGAGATACGGGACAGCCTGGAAACACCATATATTTT
D gene: -; clone size: many; J gene: TRBJ2-7; V gene: TRBV6-2/TRBV6-3; CDR3 length: 17; CDR3 protein: CASSYSPSWSRAYEQYF; CDR3 DNA: TGTGCCAGCAGTTACTCGCCCAGCTGGAGCCGGGCCTACGAGCAGTACTTC
D gene: -; clone size: many; J gene: TRBJ2-7; V gene: TRBV5-6; CDR3 length: 13; CDR3 protein: CASSFQGPYEQYF; CDR3 DNA: TGTGCCAGCAGCTTCCAGGGGCCCTACGAGCAGTACTTC
D gene: -; clone size: many; J gene: TRBJ2-3; V gene: TRBV2; CDR3 length: 16; CDR3 protein: CASSGSFRSSTDTQYF; CDR3 DNA: TGTGCCAGCAGTGGAAGCTTCAGATCTAGCACAGATACGCAGTATTTT
D gene: -; clone size: many; J gene: TRBJ1-5; V gene: TRBV5-5; CDR3 length: 13; CDR3 protein: CASSLMENQPQHF; CDR3 DNA: TGTGCCAGCAGCTTGATGGAGAATCAGCCCCAGCATTTT
D gene: TRBD1; clone size: many; J gene: TRBJ1-5; V gene: TRBV19; CDR3 length: 13; CDR3 protein: CASRDRDNQPQHF; CDR3 DNA: TGTGCCAGCCGGGACAGGGACAATCAGCCCCAGCATTTT
D gene: -; clone size: many; J gene: TRBJ2-3; V gene: TRBV27; CDR3 length: 15; CDR3 protein: CASSELPLNADTQYF; CDR3 DNA: TGTGCCAGCAGCGAGCTACCCCTGAACGCAGATACGCAGTATTTT
D gene: -; clone size: -; J gene: TRBJ2-7; V gene: TRBV9; CDR3 length: 13; CDR3 protein: CASSASDRYEQYF; CDR3 DNA: TGTGCCAGCAGCGCCTCGGACAGATACGAGCAGTACTTC
D gene: TRBD2; clone size: many; J gene: TRBJ2-3; V gene: TRBV6-2/TRBV6-3; CDR3 length: 18; CDR3 protein: CASSYSTSGRGSTDTQYF; CDR3 DNA: TGTGCCAGCAGTTACTCGACTAGCGGGAGGGGATCAACAGATACGCAGTATTTT
D gene: -; clone size: many; J gene: TRBJ2-7; V gene: TRBV19; CDR3 length: 15; CDR3 protein: CASSIDHGTSYEQYF; CDR3 DNA: TGTGCCAGTAGTATAGATCACGGGACCTCCTACGAGCAGTACTTC
D gene: -; clone size: -; J gene: TRBJ2-1; V gene: TRBV30; CDR3 length: 16; CDR3 protein: CASTMGRLSSYNEQFF; CDR3 DNA: TGTGCCTCGACCATGGGACGGCTAAGCTCCTACAATGAGCAGTTCTTC
D gene: TRBD2; clone size: many; J gene: TRBJ2-3; V gene: TRBV7-9; CDR3 length: 16; CDR3 protein: CASSLVTSGGTDTQYF; CDR3 DNA: TGTGCCAGCAGCTTGGTGACTAGCGGGGGAACAGATACGCAGTATTTT
D gene: TRBD2; clone size: few; J gene: TRBJ2-3; V gene: TRBV6-1; CDR3 length: 14; CDR3 protein: CAIQRGGSTDTQYF; CDR3 DNA: TGTGCCATTCAACGCGGGGGGAGCACAGATACGCAGTATTTT
D gene: -; clone size: many; J gene: TRBJ2-5; V gene: TRBV20-1; CDR3 length: 14; CDR3 protein: CSARDQLGEETQYF; CDR3 DNA: TGCAGTGCTAGAGACCAACTAGGAGAAGAGACCCAGTACTTC
D gene: -; clone size: many; J gene: TRBJ2-7; V gene: TRBV5-4; CDR3 length: 13; CDR3 protein: CASSQKYSGEQYF; CDR3 DNA: TGTGCCAGCAGCCAGAAATATAGCGGAGAGCAGTACTTC
D gene: -; clone size: many; J gene: TRBJ2-1; V gene: TRBV7-2; CDR3 length: 15; CDR3 protein: CASSLDGNAYNEQFF; CDR3 DNA: TGTGCCAGCAGCTTAGATGGGAATGCCTACAATGAGCAGTTCTTC
D gene: -; clone size: many; J gene: TRBJ2-7; V gene: TRBV4-2; CDR3 length: 12; CDR3 protein: CASSPDLYEQYF; CDR3 DNA: TGTGCCAGCAGCCCAGACTTGTACGAGCAGTACTTC
D gene: -; clone size: -; J gene: TRBJ2-7; V gene: TRBV7-9; CDR3 length: 14; CDR3 protein: CASSQGAGLHEQYF; CDR3 DNA: TGTGCCAGCAGCCAAGGGGCCGGACTCCACGAGCAGTACTTC
D gene: TRBD1; clone size: -; J gene: TRBJ2-7; V gene: TRBV7-2; CDR3 length: 16; CDR3 protein: CASSSALGTGGYEQYF; CDR3 DNA: TGTGCCAGCAGTTCGGCCTTGGGGACAGGGGGATACGAGCAGTACTTC
D gene: -; clone size: many; J gene: TRBJ1-1; V gene: TRBV4-1; CDR3 length: 14; CDR3 protein: CASSQDKFDTEAFF; CDR3 DNA: TGCGCCAGCAGCCAAGATAAGTTCGACACTGAAGCTTTCTTT
D gene: TRBD2; clone size: many; J gene: TRBJ2-5; V gene: TRBV6-5; CDR3 length: 12; CDR3 protein: CATWTSSETQYF; CDR3 DNA: TGTGCCACCTGGACTAGCAGTGAGACCCAGTACTTC
D gene: -; clone size: many; J gene: TRBJ2-5; V gene: TRBV25-1; CDR3 length: 14; CDR3 protein: CASSAPGPFETQYF; CDR3 DNA: TGTGCCAGCAGTGCACCGGGACCGTTTGAAACCCAGTACTTC
D gene: TRBD1; clone size: -; J gene: TRBJ1-4; V gene: TRBV3-1; CDR3 length: 18; CDR3 protein: CASSQEHGQDWANEKLFF; CDR3 DNA: TGTGCCAGCAGCCAAGAACACGGACAGGATTGGGCTAATGAAAAACTGTTTTTT
D gene: -; clone size: many; J gene: TRBJ2-5; V gene: TRBV6-6; CDR3 length: 16; CDR3 protein: CASSYSTEQSQETQYF; CDR3 DNA: TGTGCCAGCAGTTACTCGACCGAGCAGTCCCAAGAGACCCAGTACTTC
D gene: TRBD2; clone size: many; J gene: TRBJ2-7; V gene: TRBV4-1; CDR3 length: 17; CDR3 protein: CASSQAVLAGPSGEQYF; CDR3 DNA: TGCGCCAGCAGCCAGGCGGTACTAGCGGGGCCCTCGGGGGAGCAGTACTTC
D gene: TRBD1; clone size: few; J gene: TRBJ1-2; V gene: TRBV29-1; CDR3 length: 14; CDR3 protein: CSVSGTVANYGYTF; CDR3 DNA: TGCAGCGTTTCAGGGACAGTGGCTAACTATGGCTACACCTTC
D gene: TRBD2; clone size: many; J gene: TRBJ2-3; V gene: TRBV7-2; CDR3 length: 17; CDR3 protein: CASSQGLAGGGTDTQYF; CDR3 DNA: TGTGCCAGCAGCCAAGGACTAGCGGGGGGCGGCACAGATACGCAGTATTTT
D gene: -; clone size: many; J gene: TRBJ2-4; V gene: TRBV12-3/TRBV12-4; CDR3 length: 16; CDR3 protein: CARVEIARSAKNIQYF; CDR3 DNA: TGTGCCAGAGTTGAAATAGCCAGGAGCGCCAAAAACATTCAGTACTTC
D gene: -; clone size: many; J gene: TRBJ2-2; V gene: TRBV12-3/TRBV12-4; CDR3 length: 21; CDR3 protein: CASNFVLGEQGGDRNTGELFF; CDR3 DNA: TGTGCCAGCAATTTCGTTCTGGGAGAACAGGGGGGGGACAGAAACACCGGGGAGCTGTTTTTT
D gene: TRBD2; clone size: many; J gene: TRBJ2-1; V gene: TRBV20-1; CDR3 length: 15; CDR3 protein: CSARDRLAGVVEQFF; CDR3 DNA: TGCAGTGCTAGAGATCGGTTAGCGGGAGTGGTTGAGCAGTTCTTC
D gene: TRBD2; clone size: -; J gene: TRBJ2-7; V gene: TRBV19; CDR3 length: 17; CDR3 protein: CASSIASGGPITYEQYF; CDR3 DNA: TGTGCCAGTAGTATAGCTAGCGGGGGCCCTATAACCTACGAGCAGTACTTC
D gene: TRBD1; clone size: many; J gene: TRBJ2-1; V gene: TRBV29-1; CDR3 length: 14; CDR3 protein: CSVVARGRDNEQFF; CDR3 DNA: TGCAGCGTTGTTGCCAGGGGGCGCGATAATGAGCAGTTCTTC
D gene: -; clone size: once; J gene: TRBJ2-2; V gene: TRBV11-2; CDR3 length: 15; CDR3 protein: CASSQGGVNTGELFF; CDR3 DNA: TGTGCCAGCAGCCAAGGCGGGGTGAACACCGGGGAGCTGTTTTTT
D gene: TRBD1; clone size: -; J gene: TRBJ2-7; V gene: TRBV19; CDR3 length: 15; CDR3 protein: CASSIGQGVGYEQYF; CDR3 DNA: TGTGCCAGTAGTATTGGACAGGGTGTAGGCTACGAGCAGTACTTC
D gene: -; clone size: many; J gene: TRBJ2-5; V gene: TRBV12-3/TRBV12-4; CDR3 length: 13; CDR3 protein: CASTHSGEETQYF; CDR3 DNA: TGTGCCAGCACTCACTCGGGAGAAGAGACCCAGTACTTC
D gene: -; clone size: many; J gene: TRBJ1-2; V gene: TRBV29-1; CDR3 length: 11; CDR3 protein: CSVEWAYGYTF; CDR3 DNA: TGCAGCGTCGAATGGGCCTATGGCTACACCTTC
D gene: -; clone size: -; J gene: TRBJ2-1; V gene: TRBV20-1; CDR3 length: 13; CDR3 protein: CSARESAYDEQFF; CDR3 DNA: TGCAGTGCTAGGGAAAGCGCCTACGATGAGCAGTTCTTC
D gene: -; clone size: -; J gene: TRBJ2-3; V gene: TRBV21-1; CDR3 length: 16; CDR3 protein: CASSKVGLGVPDTQYF; CDR3 DNA: TGTGCCAGCAGCAAAGTCGGACTAGGAGTCCCAGATACGCAGTATTTT
D gene: -; clone size: many; J gene: TRBJ2-4; V gene: TRBV28; CDR3 length: 14; CDR3 protein: CASSFNGNRNIQYF; CDR3 DNA: TGTGCCAGCAGTTTTAACGGGAACAGGAACATTCAGTACTTC
D gene: TRBD1; clone size: many; J gene: TRBJ2-3; V gene: TRBV10-3; CDR3 length: 18; CDR3 protein: CAISLLAGQGASFDTQYF; CDR3 DNA: TGTGCCATCAGTCTGCTCGCGGGACAGGGGGCATCATTTGATACGCAGTATTTT
D gene: -; clone size: many; J gene: TRBJ2-5; V gene: TRBV7-2; CDR3 length: 15; CDR3 protein: CASRESPRDQETQYF; CDR3 DNA: TGTGCCAGCAGGGAGTCTCCCCGGGACCAAGAGACCCAGTACTTC
D gene: -; clone size: many; J gene: TRBJ2-7; V gene: TRBV30; CDR3 length: 13; CDR3 protein: CAWSRLASYEQYF; CDR3 DNA: TGTGCCTGGAGCAGGCTCGCCTCCTACGAGCAGTACTTC
D gene: -; clone size: -; J gene: TRBJ2-1; V gene: TRBV20-1; CDR3 length: 17; CDR3 protein: CSARDGMSGFTYNEQFF; CDR3 DNA: TGCAGTGCTAGAGATGGAATGAGCGGTTTTACCTACAATGAGCAGTTCTTC
D gene: TRBD2; clone size: -; J gene: TRBJ2-7; V gene: TRBV20-1; CDR3 length: 16; CDR3 protein: CSARETGLAVSYEQYF; CDR3 DNA: TGCAGTGCTAGGGAGACGGGACTAGCGGTTTCCTACGAGCAGTACTTC
D gene: -; clone size: few; J gene: TRBJ2-7; V gene: TRBV19; CDR3 length: 13; CDR3 protein: CASSISGDYEQYF; CDR3 DNA: TGTGCCAGTAGTATATCAGGGGACTACGAGCAGTACTTC
D gene: -; clone size: few; J gene: TRBJ1-5; V gene: TRBV4-3; CDR3 length: 15; CDR3 protein: CASSQDWDSNQPQHF; CDR3 DNA: TGCGCCAGCAGCCAAGATTGGGACAGCAATCAGCCCCAGCATTTT